Below are 5 T cell receptor beta chains sequenced from a single sample in a study of shared T cell receptors in the human thymus. Sequenced by immunoSEQ multiplex PCR; TCRdb stores in-frame clones only, minus some. Among about 660,000 clones, more than 75% were seen once, and the ten largest hold around 0.01%. These data were also reused for a study on human thymus T cells.

Material: thymocytes. Source of these receptors: a boy in the first two years of life with a congenital heart defect.

The CDR3 bases are TGTGCCAGCAGTGCTGGGGGACAGATCTATGGCTACACCTTC. Residues: CASSAGGQIYGYTF. The chain combines TRBV6-1 with TRBJ1-2; 7 nucleotides align to TRBD1. Germline trimming cut 4 bases from V and 4 bases from J; bases unmatched to any gene: 6. Germline V gene data show CDR1 as MNHNS and CDR2 as SASEGT. The CDR3 sequence is 14 residues long.

The gene calls are TRBV5-4 and TRBJ2-2, with TRBD2 matching 7 bases. There are 16 residues in the CDR3. Trimming removed 1 base from V and 6 bases from J; junction bases left unmatched: 9. In germline, CDR1 is SGHNT, CDR2 YYREEE (reference sequence). The CDR3 loop is CASSLCGGGDAGELFF. The CDR3 region has the DNA TGTGCCAGCAGCTTGTGCGGGGGAGGGGATGCCGGGGAGCTGTTTTTT. The variable domain in full, with the rest retrieved from reference TRBV5-4 and TRBJ2-2, is ETGVTQSPTHLIKTRGQQVTLRCSSQSGHNTVSWYQQALGQGPQFIFQYYREEENGRGNFPPRFSGLQFPNYSSELNVNALELDDSALYLCASSLCGGGDAGELFFGEGSRLTVL.

This chain joins TRBV7-9 and TRBJ2-5, with D possibly being TRBD1 (6 bases). The CDR3 has 12 amino acids. The germline V gene encodes CDR1 SEHNR and CDR2 FQNEAQ (reference sequence). V was cut by 5 bases and J by 13 bases, with 17 bases left in between. Written as DNA, the CDR3 is TGTGCCAGCAGCGGCCCCGGACAGCGGTTGTACTTC. It encodes CASSGPGQRLYF.

Written as DNA, the CDR3 is TGTGCCAGCAGTGCGGGGAAGACCCGTGTGGACAGCCAACCCCGGGACTCCTACGAGCAGTACTTC. Amino acid sequence: CASSAGKTRVDSQPRDSYEQYF. The rearrangement uses TRBV2 and TRBJ2-7; possibly TRBD1 for D (6 bases). V was pared by 4 bases and J by 0 bases, with 34 bases between. The germline V gene has CDR1 SNHLY and CDR2 FYNNEI. The CDR3 loop spans 22 amino acids.

The V call is TRBV13, the J call TRBJ2-7; 14 bases are a match to TRBD2. Germline-derived CDR1 and CDR2 are PRHDT and FYEKMQ (reference sequence). V dropped 0 bases and J dropped 0; count of bases not matched to a gene: 1. CDR3 length: 17 residues. CDR3 region: CASSLGGLAGDSYEQYF. CDR3 DNA: TGTGCCAGCAGCTTAGGGGGACTAGCGGGGGACTCCTACGAGCAGTACTTC.